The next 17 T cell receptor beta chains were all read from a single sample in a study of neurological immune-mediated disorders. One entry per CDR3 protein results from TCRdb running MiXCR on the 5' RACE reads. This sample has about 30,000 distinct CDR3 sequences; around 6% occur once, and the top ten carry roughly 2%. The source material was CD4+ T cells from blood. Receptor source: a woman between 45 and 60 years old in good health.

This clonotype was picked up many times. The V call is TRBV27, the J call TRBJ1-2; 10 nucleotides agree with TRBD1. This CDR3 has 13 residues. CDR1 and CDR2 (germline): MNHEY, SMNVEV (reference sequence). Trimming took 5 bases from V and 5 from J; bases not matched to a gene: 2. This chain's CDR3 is CASSPGQGYGYTF. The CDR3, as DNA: TGTGCCAGCAGTCCGGGACAGGGGTATGGCTACACCTTC.

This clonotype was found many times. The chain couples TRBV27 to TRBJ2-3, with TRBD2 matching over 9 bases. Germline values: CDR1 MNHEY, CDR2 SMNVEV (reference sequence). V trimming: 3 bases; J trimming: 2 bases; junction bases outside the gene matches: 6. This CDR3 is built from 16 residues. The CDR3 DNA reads TGTGCCAGCAGTTTTCGGCTAGCGGGGAACACAGATACGCAGTATTTT. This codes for CASSFRLAGNTDTQYF.

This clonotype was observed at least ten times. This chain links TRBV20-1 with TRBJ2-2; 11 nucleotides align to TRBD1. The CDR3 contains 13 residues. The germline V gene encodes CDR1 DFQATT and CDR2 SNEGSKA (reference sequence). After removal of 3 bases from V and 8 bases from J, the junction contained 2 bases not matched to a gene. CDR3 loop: CSARDRGLGELFF. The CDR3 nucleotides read TGCAGTGCTAGGGACAGGGGGCTGGGGGAGCTGTTTTTT.

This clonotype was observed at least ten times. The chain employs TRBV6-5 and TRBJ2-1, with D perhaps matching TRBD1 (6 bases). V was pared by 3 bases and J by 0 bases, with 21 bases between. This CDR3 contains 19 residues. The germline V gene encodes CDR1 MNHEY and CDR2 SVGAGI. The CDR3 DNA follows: TGTGCCAGCAGTTATGTCATCCGGGACAAATTAAACTCCTACAATGAGCAGTTCTTC. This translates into CASSYVIRDKLNSYNEQFF.

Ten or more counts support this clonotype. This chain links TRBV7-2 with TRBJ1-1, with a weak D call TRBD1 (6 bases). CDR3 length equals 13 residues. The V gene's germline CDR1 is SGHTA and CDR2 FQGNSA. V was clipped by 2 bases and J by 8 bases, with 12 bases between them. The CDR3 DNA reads TGTGCCAGCAGCTTAAGGCGGACAGAAGAAGCTTTCTTT. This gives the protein CASSLRRTEEAFF. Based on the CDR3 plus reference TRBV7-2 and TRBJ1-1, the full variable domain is GAGVSQSPSNKVTEKGKDVELRCDPISGHTALYWYRQSLGQGLEFLIYFQGNSAPDKSGLPSDRFSAERTGGSVSTLTIQRTQQEDSAVYLCASSLRRTEEAFFGQGTRLTVV.

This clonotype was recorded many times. The CDR3 region has the DNA TGTGCCAGCAGTGCCGCCGGGACCGGCGCTGGCTACACCTTC. It codes for CASSAAGTGAGYTF. V usage is TRBV25-1 and J usage is TRBJ1-2, with D possibly TRBD1 on 5 matching bases. V was cut by 4 bases and J by 7 bases, with 16 bases left in between. The CDR3 covers 14 residues. Germline loops: CDR1 MGHDK, CDR2 SYGVNS.

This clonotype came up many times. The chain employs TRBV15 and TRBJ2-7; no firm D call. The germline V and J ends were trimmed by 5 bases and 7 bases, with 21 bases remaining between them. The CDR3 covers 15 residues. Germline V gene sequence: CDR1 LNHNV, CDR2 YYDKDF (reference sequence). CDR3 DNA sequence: TGTGCCACCAGCCGCAGGCAGAGACCCCTGGGAGAGCAGTACTTC. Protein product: CATSRRQRPLGEQYF.

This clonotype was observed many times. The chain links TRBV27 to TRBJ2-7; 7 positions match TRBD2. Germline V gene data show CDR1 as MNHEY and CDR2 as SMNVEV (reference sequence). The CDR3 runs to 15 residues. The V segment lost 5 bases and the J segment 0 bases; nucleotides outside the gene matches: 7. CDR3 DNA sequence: TGTGCCAGCAGTCCCCGGGGAGGGATCTCCTACGAGCAGTACTTC. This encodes CASSPRGGISYEQYF.

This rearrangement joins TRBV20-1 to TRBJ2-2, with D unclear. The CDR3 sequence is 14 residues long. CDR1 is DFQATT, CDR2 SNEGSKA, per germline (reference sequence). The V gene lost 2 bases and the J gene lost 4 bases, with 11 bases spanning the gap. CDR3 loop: CSARPTDFTGELFF. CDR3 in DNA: TGCAGTGCTAGACCCACAGATTTCACCGGGGAGCTGTTTTTT.

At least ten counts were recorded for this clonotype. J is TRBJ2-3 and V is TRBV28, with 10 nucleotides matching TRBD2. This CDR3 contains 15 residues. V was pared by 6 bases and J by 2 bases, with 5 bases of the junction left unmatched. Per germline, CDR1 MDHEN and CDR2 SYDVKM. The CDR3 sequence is CASRKAGGPTDTQYF. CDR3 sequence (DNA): TGTGCCAGCAGAAAAGCGGGGGGGCCCACAGATACGCAGTATTTT.

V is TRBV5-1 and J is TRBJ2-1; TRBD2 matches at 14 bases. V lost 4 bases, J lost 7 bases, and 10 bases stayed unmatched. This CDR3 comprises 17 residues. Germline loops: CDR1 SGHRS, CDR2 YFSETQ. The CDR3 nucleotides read TGCGCCAGCAGCCGGGAGCCTGGACTAGCGGGAGGTAATGAGCAGTTCTTC. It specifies CASSREPGLAGGNEQFF.

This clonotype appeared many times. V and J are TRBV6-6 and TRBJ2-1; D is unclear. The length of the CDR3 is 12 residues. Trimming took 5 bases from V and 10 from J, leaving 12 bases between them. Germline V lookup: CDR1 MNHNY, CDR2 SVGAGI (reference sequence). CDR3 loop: CASSPSLLEQFF. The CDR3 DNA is TGTGCCAGCAGTCCCTCATTACTAGAGCAGTTCTTC.

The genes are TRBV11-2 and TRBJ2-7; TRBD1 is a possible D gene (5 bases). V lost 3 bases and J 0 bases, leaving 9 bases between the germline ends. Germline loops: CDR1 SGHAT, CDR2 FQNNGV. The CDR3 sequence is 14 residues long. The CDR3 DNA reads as TGTGCCAGCAGCTTTGACAGATACTCCTACGAGCAGTACTTC. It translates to CASSFDRYSYEQYF.

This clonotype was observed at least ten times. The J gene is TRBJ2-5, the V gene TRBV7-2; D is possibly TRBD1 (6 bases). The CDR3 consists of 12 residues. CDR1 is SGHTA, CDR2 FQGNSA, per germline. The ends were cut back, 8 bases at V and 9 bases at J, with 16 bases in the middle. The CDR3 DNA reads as TGTGCCAGCGGCAGGGGATCTGCGGCCCAGTACTTC. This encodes CASGRGSAAQYF.

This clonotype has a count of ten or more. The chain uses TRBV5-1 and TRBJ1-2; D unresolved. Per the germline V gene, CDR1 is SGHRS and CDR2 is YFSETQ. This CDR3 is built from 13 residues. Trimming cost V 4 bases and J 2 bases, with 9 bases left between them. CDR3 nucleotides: TGCGCCAGCAGCATGACATCGAACTATGGCTACACCTTC. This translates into CASSMTSNYGYTF.

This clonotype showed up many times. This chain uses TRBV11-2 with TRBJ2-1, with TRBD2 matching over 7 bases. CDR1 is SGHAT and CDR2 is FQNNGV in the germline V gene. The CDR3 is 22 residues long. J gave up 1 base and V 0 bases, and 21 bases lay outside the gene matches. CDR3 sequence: CASSLEPPTPPRGSWSYNEQFF. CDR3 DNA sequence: TGTGCCAGCAGCTTAGAACCCCCTACTCCCCCCCGCGGGAGCTGGTCCTACAATGAGCAGTTCTTC.

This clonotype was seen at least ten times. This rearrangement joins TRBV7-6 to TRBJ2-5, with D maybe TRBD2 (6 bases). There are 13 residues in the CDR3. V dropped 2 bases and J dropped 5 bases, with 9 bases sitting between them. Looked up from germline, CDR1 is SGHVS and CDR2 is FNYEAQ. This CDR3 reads CASSLPLAETQYF. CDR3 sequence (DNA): TGTGCCAGCAGCTTACCCCTAGCGGAGACCCAGTACTTC.